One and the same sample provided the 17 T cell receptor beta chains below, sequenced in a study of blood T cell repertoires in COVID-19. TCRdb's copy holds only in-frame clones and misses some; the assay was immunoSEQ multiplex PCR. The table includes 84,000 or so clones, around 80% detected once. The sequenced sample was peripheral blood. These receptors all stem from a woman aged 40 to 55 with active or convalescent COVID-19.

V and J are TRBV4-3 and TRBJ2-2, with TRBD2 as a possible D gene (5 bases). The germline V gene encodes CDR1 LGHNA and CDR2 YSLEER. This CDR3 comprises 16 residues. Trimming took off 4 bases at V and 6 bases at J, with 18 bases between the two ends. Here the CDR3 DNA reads TGCGCCAGCAGCCCAAGGGCAAAAAGCGGTTCCGGGGAGCTGTTTTTT. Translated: CASSPRAKSGSGELFF.

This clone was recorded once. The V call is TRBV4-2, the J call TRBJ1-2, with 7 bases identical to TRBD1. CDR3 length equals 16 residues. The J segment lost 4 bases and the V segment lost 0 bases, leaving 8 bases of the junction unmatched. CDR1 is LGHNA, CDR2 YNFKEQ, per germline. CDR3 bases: TGTGCCAGCAGCCAAGACAGTGCCGGGACAGCCTATGGCTACACCTTC. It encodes CASSQDSAGTAYGYTF.

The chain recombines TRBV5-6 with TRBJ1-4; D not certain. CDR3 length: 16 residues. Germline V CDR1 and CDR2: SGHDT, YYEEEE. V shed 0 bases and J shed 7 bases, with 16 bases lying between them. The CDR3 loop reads CASSLVIDAGSEKLFF. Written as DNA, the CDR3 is TGTGCCAGCAGCTTGGTGATAGACGCAGGCTCTGAAAAACTGTTTTTT.

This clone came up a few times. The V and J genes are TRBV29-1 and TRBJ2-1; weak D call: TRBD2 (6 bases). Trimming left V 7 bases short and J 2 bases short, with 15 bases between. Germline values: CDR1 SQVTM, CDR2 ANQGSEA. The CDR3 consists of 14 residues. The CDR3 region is CSGAGPGAYNEQFF. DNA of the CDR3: TGCAGCGGGGCGGGACCGGGGGCCTACAATGAGCAGTTCTTC.

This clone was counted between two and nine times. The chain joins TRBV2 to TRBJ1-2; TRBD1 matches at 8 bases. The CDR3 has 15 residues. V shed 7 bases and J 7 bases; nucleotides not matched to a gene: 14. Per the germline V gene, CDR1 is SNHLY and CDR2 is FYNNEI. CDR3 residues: CASITPSQGAGGYTF. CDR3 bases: TGTGCCAGCATCACCCCATCTCAGGGGGCGGGTGGCTACACCTTC.

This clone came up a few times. Written as DNA, the CDR3 is TGTGCCATCAGTGAGTCCTATTCAGGGTCTGATGGCTACACCTTC. Translation gives CAISESYSGSDGYTF. The chain recombines TRBV10-3 with TRBJ1-2; maybe TRBD1 (5 bases). Germline lookup yields CDR1 ENHRY and CDR2 SYGVKD. V lost 0 bases to trimming and J lost 6 bases, with 14 bases between them. The CDR3 is 15 residues long.

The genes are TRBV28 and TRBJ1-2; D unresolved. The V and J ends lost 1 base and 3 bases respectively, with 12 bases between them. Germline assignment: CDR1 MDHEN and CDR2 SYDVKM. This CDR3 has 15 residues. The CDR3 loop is CASSLFVGPYYGYTF. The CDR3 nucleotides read TGTGCCAGCAGTTTATTTGTCGGTCCTTACTATGGCTACACCTTC.

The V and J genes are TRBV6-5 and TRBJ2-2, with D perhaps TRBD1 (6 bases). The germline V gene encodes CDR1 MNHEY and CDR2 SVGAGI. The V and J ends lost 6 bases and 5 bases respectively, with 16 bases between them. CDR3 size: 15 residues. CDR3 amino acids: CASRPADRKTGELFF. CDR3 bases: TGTGCCAGCAGACCGGCGGACAGAAAGACCGGGGAGCTGTTTTTT.

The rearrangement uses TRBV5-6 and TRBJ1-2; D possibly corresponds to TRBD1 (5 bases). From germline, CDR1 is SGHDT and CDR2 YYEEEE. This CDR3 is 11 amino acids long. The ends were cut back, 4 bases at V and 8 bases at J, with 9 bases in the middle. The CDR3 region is CASSEGVGYTF. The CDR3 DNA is TGTGCCAGCAGCGAAGGGGTCGGCTACACCTTC.

The CDR3 bases are TGTGCCAGCAGTGCTCAGGGTGGCGGCAATCAGCCCCAGCATTTT. Its protein product is CASSAQGGGNQPQHF. The chain links TRBV2 to TRBJ1-5; tentative D call: TRBD1 (5 bases). V was trimmed by 4 bases and J by 2 bases, leaving 12 bases between them. The CDR3 loop spans 15 amino acids. Germline CDR1 is SNHLY and CDR2 is FYNNEI.

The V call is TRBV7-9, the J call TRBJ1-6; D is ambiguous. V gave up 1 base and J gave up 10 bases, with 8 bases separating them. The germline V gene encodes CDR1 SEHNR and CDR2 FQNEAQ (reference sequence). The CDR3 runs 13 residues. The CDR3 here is CASSLVSVSPLHF. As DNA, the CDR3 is TGTGCCAGCAGCTTAGTTTCCGTCTCACCCCTCCACTTT.

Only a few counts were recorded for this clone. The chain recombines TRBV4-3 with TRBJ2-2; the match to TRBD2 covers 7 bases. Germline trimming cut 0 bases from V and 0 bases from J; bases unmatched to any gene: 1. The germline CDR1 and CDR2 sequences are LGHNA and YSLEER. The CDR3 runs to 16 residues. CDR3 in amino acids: CASSQEAGANTGELFF. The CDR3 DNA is TGCGCCAGCAGCCAAGAGGCGGGGGCGAACACCGGGGAGCTGTTTTTT.

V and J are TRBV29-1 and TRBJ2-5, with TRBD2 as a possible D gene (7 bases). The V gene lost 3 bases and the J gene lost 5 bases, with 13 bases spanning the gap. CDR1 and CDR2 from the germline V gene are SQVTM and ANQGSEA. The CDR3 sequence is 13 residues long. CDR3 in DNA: TGCAGCGTTGACCCAGGGGAGGGTGAGACCCAGTACTTC. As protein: CSVDPGEGETQYF.

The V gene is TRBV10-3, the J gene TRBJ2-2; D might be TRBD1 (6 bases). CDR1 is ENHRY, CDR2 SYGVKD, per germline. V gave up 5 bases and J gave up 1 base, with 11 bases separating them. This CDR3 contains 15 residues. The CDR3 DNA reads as TGTGCCATCAGTACAGGGAATTTGAACACCGGGGAGCTGTTTTTT. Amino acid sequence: CAISTGNLNTGELFF.

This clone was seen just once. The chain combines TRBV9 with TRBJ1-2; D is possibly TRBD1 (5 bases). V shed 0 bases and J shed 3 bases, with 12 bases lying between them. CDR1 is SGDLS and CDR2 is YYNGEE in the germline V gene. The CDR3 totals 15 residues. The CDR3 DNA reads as TGTGCCAGCAGCGTAGACGGCAGGGCGGACTATGGCTACACCTTC. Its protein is CASSVDGRADYGYTF.

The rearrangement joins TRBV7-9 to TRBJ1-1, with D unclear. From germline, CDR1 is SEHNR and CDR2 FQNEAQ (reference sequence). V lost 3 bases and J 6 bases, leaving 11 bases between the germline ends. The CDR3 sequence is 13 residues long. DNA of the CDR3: TGTGCCAGCAGCTTGGGAGACCCACCTGAAGCTTTCTTT. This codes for CASSLGDPPEAFF. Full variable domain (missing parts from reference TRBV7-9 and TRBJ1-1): DTGVSQNPRHKITKRGQNVTFRCDPISEHNRLYWYRQTLGQGPEFLTYFQNEAQLEKSRLLSDRFSAERPKGSFSTLEIQRTEQGDSAMYLCASSLGDPPEAFFGQGTRLTVV.

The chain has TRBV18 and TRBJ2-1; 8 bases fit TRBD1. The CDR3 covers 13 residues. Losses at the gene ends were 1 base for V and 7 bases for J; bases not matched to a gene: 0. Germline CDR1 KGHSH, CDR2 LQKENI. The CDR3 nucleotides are TGTGCCAGCTCACCACGGACAGGGAATGAGCAGTTCTTC. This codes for CASSPRTGNEQFF.